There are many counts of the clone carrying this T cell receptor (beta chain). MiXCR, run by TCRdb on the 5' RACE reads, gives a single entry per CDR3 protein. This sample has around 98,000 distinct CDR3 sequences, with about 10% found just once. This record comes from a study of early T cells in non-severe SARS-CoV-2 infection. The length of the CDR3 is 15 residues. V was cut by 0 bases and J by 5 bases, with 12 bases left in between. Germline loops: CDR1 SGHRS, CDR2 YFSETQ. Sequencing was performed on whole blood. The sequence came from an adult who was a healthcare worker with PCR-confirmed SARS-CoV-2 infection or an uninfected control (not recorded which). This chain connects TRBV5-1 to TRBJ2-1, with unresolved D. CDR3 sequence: CASSLVGPVNNEQFF. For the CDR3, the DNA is TGCGCCAGCAGCTTGGTTGGGCCAGTTAACAATGAGCAGTTCTTC. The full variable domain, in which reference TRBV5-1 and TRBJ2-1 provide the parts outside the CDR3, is KAGVTQTPRYLIKTRGQQVTLSCSPISGHRSVSWYQQTPGQGLQFLFEYFSETQRNKGNFPGRFSGRQFSNSRSEMNVSTLELGDSALYLCASSLVGPVNNEQFFGPGTRLTVL.